There are a few counts of the clone carrying this TCR beta chain. Its antigen is undetermined. The sample originates from a study of T cell repertoires in cytomegalovirus infection. Study-level information: Public TCR beta signatures provided an indication of both CMV infection and a matching HLA type.

MiXCR, applied by TCRdb to the reads, yields one record per CDR3 protein. The sample lists about 360,000 distinct CDR3 sequences, 15% to 20% occurring once. Study-wide results and caveats: HLA-C-restricted, CMV-specific TCR beta clonotypes were dominant ex vivo. Of the TCR beta families, the public ones yielded a cumulative frequency that identified carriers of CMV plus the relevant HLA.

Trimming pared 6 bases from V and 7 bases from J, leaving 15 bases between. The CDR3 runs 14 residues. Per germline, CDR1 SNHLY and CDR2 FYNNEI. V and J are TRBV2 and TRBJ1-4; D is perhaps TRBD1 (5 bases). The TCR sequence derives from a human donor in good health (CMV status not recorded). Some clones in this sample may be carry-over from other donors' samples. Sequenced material: PBMCs. The CDR3 spells CASSGTHSGEKLFF. The CDR3 coding sequence is TGTGCCAGCAGCGGGACCCACTCGGGTGAAAAACTGTTTTTT.